These T cell receptor beta chains were read from a single sample in a study of blood T cells in healthy people across ages. One entry per CDR3 protein results from TCRdb running MiXCR on the 5' RACE reads. Here the sample spans about 580,000 distinct CDR3 sequences, roughly 48% being singletons. The sample taken for sequencing was blood. These receptors were taken from a man older than 75 in good health. Each CDR3 is given with its conserved first and last residue. Each record gives: J gene, D gene, V gene, clone size, CDR3 DNA, CDR3 protein. The D gene is left open where the match is weak. Size tells how often a clone was seen (once, few, many) or the class of an expanded clone, and some rows leave it out.

TRBJ2-7 | - | TRBV4-3 | - | TGCGCCAGCAGCCAAAGAAAGGCGGACAGCCGCGAGCAGTACTTC | CASSQRKADSREQYF
TRBJ2-3 | TRBD2 | TRBV20-1 | - | TGCAGTGCTAGAGCATGGCTAGCGGATAGCACAGATACGCAGTATTTT | CSARAWLADSTDTQYF
TRBJ2-5 | - | TRBV6-6 | many | TGTGCCAGCAGTTACTCTCATCTTAGCGCGGGGCAAGAGACCCAGTACTTC | CASSYSHLSAGQETQYF
TRBJ1-2 | - | TRBV4-3 | - | TGCGCCAGCAGCCAAGATTGGCGGTCAGAAATCGGTGGCTACACCTTC | CASSQDWRSEIGGYTF
TRBJ1-4 | - | TRBV29-1 | - | TGCAGCGTTCTAGAACGTGGGGGAAATGAAAAACTGTTTTTT | CSVLERGGNEKLFF
TRBJ2-5 | - | TRBV12-3/TRBV12-4 | - | TGTGCCAGCAGTTACCGGGACTTCTGGCAGTACTTC | CASSYRDFWQYF
TRBJ2-2 | - | TRBV9 | - | TGTGCCAGCAGCGTAGTTACAGACACCGGGGAGCTGTTTTTT | CASSVVTDTGELFF
TRBJ1-2 | TRBD1 | TRBV7-2 | once | TGTGCCAGCAGCGGACAACAGGGGGTAATATTTGGCTACACCTTC | CASSGQQGVIFGYTF
TRBJ2-7 | - | TRBV15 | few | TGTGCCACCAAGTTATTACAGGGCCCCTACGAGCAGTACTTC | CATKLLQGPYEQYF
TRBJ2-5 | - | TRBV4-2 | - | TGTGCCAGCAGCCAAGGGACTTCTTTCGGGAGAGAGACCCAGTACTTC | CASSQGTSFGRETQYF
TRBJ2-3 | TRBD1 | TRBV12-3/TRBV12-4 | - | TGTGCCAGCAGTCCGGGGGACAGGGCCACAGATACGCAGTATTTT | CASSPGDRATDTQYF
TRBJ2-7 | - | TRBV5-5 | - | TGTGCCAGCAGCTTGGCAGTAGCGGCCTCCTACGAGCAGTACTTC | CASSLAVAASYEQYF
TRBJ2-1 | TRBD2 | TRBV4-3 | - | TGCGCCAGCAGCCTAAACGCCCCAGCGGGAGGGGGAGGCGGGCAGTTCTTC | CASSLNAPAGGGGGQFF
TRBJ2-7 | - | TRBV6-2/TRBV6-3 | - | TGTGCCAGCAGGCTCGATTCCTACGAGCAGTACTTC | CASRLDSYEQYF
TRBJ2-2 | - | TRBV29-1 | - | TGCAGCGCCGGAGTGACCGGGGAGCTGTTTTTT | CSAGVTGELFF
TRBJ1-2 | - | TRBV7-2 | few | TGTGCCAGCAGCTTAGCTAGGACGGACTATGGCTACACCTTC | CASSLARTDYGYTF
TRBJ2-1 | - | TRBV7-2 | few | TGTGCCAGCAGCCCGCCGCCGAGGAGGGAGCAGTTCTTC | CASSPPPRREQFF
TRBJ2-1 | - | TRBV9 | - | TGTGCCGGCGGCGCTCAGAAGGACAGCTCCTACAATGAGCAGTTCTTC | CAGGAQKDSSYNEQFF
TRBJ2-5 | TRBD2 | TRBV6-2/TRBV6-3 | few | TGTGCCAGCAGAAAACTAGCGGGAGGAAAAGAGACCCAGTACTTC | CASRKLAGGKETQYF
TRBJ1-1 | - | TRBV20-1 | - | TGCAGTCCGTATTCGATCCTAGGGGCTTTCTTT | CSPYSILGAFF
TRBJ2-3 | - | TRBV11-3 | - | TGTGCCAGCAGCTCGAACAGAGCCTCTAGCACAGATACGCAGTATTTT | CASSSNRASSTDTQYF
TRBJ1-3 | - | TRBV6-5 | many | TGTGCCAGCAGTCGCACAGTATACTCTGGAAACACCATATATTTT | CASSRTVYSGNTIYF
TRBJ1-1 | - | TRBV4-3 | few | TGCGCCAGCAGCCAAGGACACTACATGAACACTGAAGCTTTCTTT | CASSQGHYMNTEAFF
TRBJ2-1 | - | TRBV4-2 | - | TGTGCCAGCAGCCAAGATGCTAGCGGGACAGGGCTGCGGCAGTTCTTC | CASSQDASGTGLRQFF
TRBJ2-7 | TRBD1 | TRBV6-5 | many | TGTGCCAGCAGAAGGGACAGGGCCGAGTACGAGCAGTACTTC | CASRRDRAEYEQYF
TRBJ2-1 | - | TRBV20-1 | few | TGCAGTGCTAGAGACCAACCACAGGGCTACAATGAGCAGTTCTTC | CSARDQPQGYNEQFF
TRBJ1-1 | - | TRBV12-3/TRBV12-4 | - | TGTGCCAGCAGTTTCGCTACTGACCCCACTGAAGCTTTCTTT | CASSFATDPTEAFF
TRBJ1-5 | - | TRBV7-2 | - | TGTGCCAGCAGCTTAGGTCATCACCCCAATCAGCCCCAGCATTTT | CASSLGHHPNQPQHF
TRBJ1-5 | TRBD1 | TRBV24-1 | - | TGTGCCACCAGTGATGGACAGGGAGGCAATCAGCCCCAGCATTTT | CATSDGQGGNQPQHF
TRBJ2-7 | TRBD2 | TRBV27 | - | TGTGCCAGCAGTCCAGAGCGGGGCTCCTACGAGCAGTACTTC | CASSPERGSYEQYF
TRBJ2-3 | TRBD2 | TRBV6-2/TRBV6-3 | few | TGTGCCAGCACCTCTGGCTCGGGACTAGCGGGACCAGATACGCAGTATTTT | CASTSGSGLAGPDTQYF
TRBJ1-1 | - | TRBV7-9 | - | TGTGCCAGCAGCCGACAGTTTGACACTGAAGCTTTCTTT | CASSRQFDTEAFF
TRBJ2-1 | - | TRBV2 | few | TGTGCCAGCAGTGAACTCCCCCGCAATGAGCAGTTCTTC | CASSELPRNEQFF
TRBJ2-1 | - | TRBV10-3 | - | TGTGCCATCAGGGGGCCCGTCGGTGAGCGGTTCTTC | CAIRGPVGERFF
TRBJ1-1 | - | TRBV7-3 | - | TGTGCCAGCAGCTTAATGCTGAACACTGAAGCTTTCTTT | CASSLMLNTEAFF
TRBJ2-1 | - | TRBV7-2 | many | TGTGCCAGCAGCTTAGGTGTGAACAATGAGCAGTTCTTC | CASSLGVNNEQFF
TRBJ1-4 | TRBD1 | TRBV24-1 | once | TGTGCCACCAGTGACGCAACCGGGACAGGGGACACCTCAACTAATGAAAAACTGTTTTTT | CATSDATGTGDTSTNEKLFF
TRBJ1-2 | - | TRBV7-9 | once | TGTGCCCGCAGCTTAGTACAGGGTTTTGATGGCTACACCTTC | CARSLVQGFDGYTF
TRBJ2-1 | - | TRBV6-2/TRBV6-3 | few | TGTGCCAGCAGTTGGACTGGGGGCTCCTACAATGAGCAGTTCTTC | CASSWTGGSYNEQFF
TRBJ2-5 | TRBD1 | TRBV5-1 | once | TGCGCCAGCAGCTTACAGGGGGGTCGGGATGAGCAGTACTTC | CASSLQGGRDEQYF
TRBJ1-1 | - | TRBV6-6 | few | TGTGCCAGCAGGGACGGGGGGGCAGGGGACACTGAAGCTTTCTTT | CASRDGGAGDTEAFF